The entry that follows covers one T cell receptor beta chain sequence. As yet, its antigen is unknown. Only in-frame clones appear in the TCRdb table, and some are missing; sequencing was by immunoSEQ multiplex PCR. The sample gives roughly 180,000 clones, almost 95% of which show up once; roughly 10% is in the top ten. This specimen comes from a study of T cell responses to AZD1222 COVID-19 vaccine. The length of the CDR3 is 17 residues. V lost 0 bases and J lost 3, with 17 bases in between. CDR1 and CDR2 from the germline V gene are LGHDT and YNNKEL (reference sequence). Study-level results: Reports say nearly half of spike-specific TCRs go after unmutated variant regions. Researchers report vaccine-associated CD4 TCRs spanning spike, with dominance at 160-218 and 743-854.

Here the sequenced sample was peripheral blood, taken on day 0 of AZD1222 vaccination. The gene calls are TRBV3-1 (or the pseudogene TRBV3-2) and TRBJ1-1; D ambiguous. The sequence was obtained from an adult in good health. CDR3 DNA sequence: TGTGCCAGCAGCCAAGATAGGTGGTTAGGTTGGGACACTGAAGCTTTCTTT. It encodes CASSQDRWLGWDTEAFF.